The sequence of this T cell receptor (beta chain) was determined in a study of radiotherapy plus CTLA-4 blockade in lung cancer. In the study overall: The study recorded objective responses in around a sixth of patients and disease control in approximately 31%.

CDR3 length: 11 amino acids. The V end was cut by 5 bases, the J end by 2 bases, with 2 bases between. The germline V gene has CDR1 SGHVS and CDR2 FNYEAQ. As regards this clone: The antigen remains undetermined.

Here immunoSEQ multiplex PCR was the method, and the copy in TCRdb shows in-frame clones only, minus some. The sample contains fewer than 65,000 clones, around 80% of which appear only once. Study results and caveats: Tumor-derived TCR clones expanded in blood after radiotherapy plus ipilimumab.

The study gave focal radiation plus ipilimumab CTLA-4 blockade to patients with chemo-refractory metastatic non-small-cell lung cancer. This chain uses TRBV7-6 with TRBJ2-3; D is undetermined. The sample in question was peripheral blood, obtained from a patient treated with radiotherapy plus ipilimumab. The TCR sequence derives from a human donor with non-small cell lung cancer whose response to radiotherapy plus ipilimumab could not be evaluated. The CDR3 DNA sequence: TGTGCCAGCAGCCACACAGATACGCAGTATTTT. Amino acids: CASSHTDTQYF.